These T cell receptor beta chains were read from a single sample in a study of blood T cells in healthy people across ages. TCRdb re-called the 5' RACE reads through MiXCR, storing one row per CDR3 protein. The table has 450,000 to 700,000 distinct CDR3 sequences, 27% seen once; the top ten hold about a fifth. The sequenced sample consisted of blood. These receptors originate from an older woman in good health. Each CDR3 is given with its conserved first and last residue. Each record gives: CDR3 length, V gene, clone size, D gene, J gene, CDR3 protein, CDR3 DNA. D genes are given only for firm matches. Clone size, where shown, is once, few, many, or a class for clones that have expanded.

>12|TRBV29-1|-|-|TRBJ2-1
CSVSGGRNEQFF
TGCAGCGTTTCCGGGGGCAGGAATGAGCAGTTCTTC
>15|TRBV20-1|-|TRBD1|TRBJ1-1
CSASNPQGANTEAFF
TGCAGTGCTAGTAATCCCCAGGGGGCGAACACTGAAGCTTTCTTT
>14|TRBV4-2|-|-|TRBJ2-7
CASSRTSQGSEQYF
TGTGCCAGCAGCCGTACCTCACAGGGTAGCGAGCAGTACTTC
>16|TRBV5-1|many|-|TRBJ2-1
CASSLVGSDPYNEQFF
TGCGCCAGCAGCTTGGTAGGGTCGGACCCCTACAATGAGCAGTTCTTC
>13|TRBV5-6|-|-|TRBJ2-3
CDSSLQETDTQYF
TGTGACAGCAGCTTACAGGAGACAGATACGCAGTATTTT
>12|TRBV20-1|-|-|TRBJ1-2
CSAKTANYGYTF
TGTAGTGCAAAGACAGCGAACTATGGCTACACCTTC
>15|TRBV4-1|-|-|TRBJ2-5
CASSLDSSFQETQYF
TGCGCCAGCAGCCTGGACAGTTCCTTCCAAGAGACCCAGTACTTC
>13|TRBV4-3|few|-|TRBJ1-1
CASLGGWATEAFF
TGCGCCAGCCTTGGGGGATGGGCCACTGAAGCTTTCTTT
>14|TRBV7-2|-|TRBD1|TRBJ1-2
CASSSRQGENGYTF
TGTGCCAGCAGCTCCCGACAGGGGGAGAATGGCTACACCTTC
>13|TRBV7-2|-|TRBD1|TRBJ2-7
CASRPTGTGKQYF
TGTGCCAGCAGGCCGACCGGGACAGGGAAGCAGTACTTC
>13|TRBV12-3/TRBV12-4|few|-|TRBJ2-5
CASNHREEASQYF
TGTGCCAGCAACCACAGGGAGGAGGCGTCCCAGTACTTC
>16|TRBV20-1|few|TRBD2|TRBJ2-5
CSARGEPSGAQETQYF
TGCAGTGCTAGAGGGGAGCCTAGCGGTGCCCAAGAGACCCAGTACTTC
>14|TRBV20-1|few|TRBD2|TRBJ2-1
CSASGLADYNEQFF
TGCAGTGCTAGTGGACTAGCGGACTACAATGAGCAGTTCTTC
>14|TRBV6-1|few|-|TRBJ1-2
CASSDYTFNYGYTF
TGTGCCAGCAGTGATTATACCTTTAACTATGGCTACACCTTC
>15|TRBV11-3|many|TRBD1|TRBJ2-4
CASSPGTGAKNIQYF
TGTGCCAGCAGCCCAGGGACAGGGGCCAAAAACATTCAGTACTTC
>14|TRBV24-1|few|-|TRBJ1-2
CATSDLMVNYGYTF
TGTGCCACCAGTGATTTAATGGTGAACTATGGCTACACCTTC
>15|TRBV6-2/TRBV6-3|-|TRBD1|TRBJ1-2
CASSYGQGQNYGYTF
TGCGCCAGCAGTTACGGACAGGGACAGAACTATGGCTACACCTTC
>14|TRBV5-1|-|-|TRBJ1-4
CASSMGQGPEKLFF
TGCGCCAGCAGCATGGGACAAGGGCCCGAAAAACTGTTTTTT
>16|TRBV27|few|-|TRBJ1-4
CASCPGQRGTNEKLFF
TGTGCCAGCTGTCCCGGACAGAGGGGGACTAATGAAAAACTGTTTTTT
>13|TRBV20-1|few|-|TRBJ1-5
CSARGSGTQPQHF
TGCAGTGCTAGAGGGTCAGGGACTCAGCCCCAGCATTTT
>13|TRBV7-9|few|TRBD1|TRBJ2-7
CASRLQGSVEQYF
TGTGCCAGCAGGCTACAGGGGAGCGTCGAGCAGTACTTC